These T cell receptor beta chains were read from a single sample in a study of cytotoxic CD8 clonotypes in ibrutinib-treated CLL. Produced via immunoSEQ multiplex PCR; TCRdb's table is partial and in-frame only. The data hold some 130,000 clones, with approximately 89% observed a single time. This specimen consisted of PBMCs, obtained after 12 months of ibrutinib treatment. These receptors originate from a human donor with chronic lymphocytic leukemia. Each CDR3 is given with its conserved first and last residue. D genes are given only for firm matches. Rows may omit the clone size; those that give it use once, few, many or a size class.

J,V,size,D,DNA,CDR3
TRBJ2-1,TRBV30,NA,NA,TGTGCCTGGAGTGTAGACAGCTACAATGAGCAGTTCTTC,CAWSVDSYNEQFF
TRBJ2-3,TRBV29-1,NA,NA,TGCAGCGTTGAATGGAGGGGAGATACGCAGTATTTT,CSVEWRGDTQYF
TRBJ2-2,TRBV7-8,NA,NA,TGTGCCAGCAGCTTGTCCAGCGCGAACACCGGGGAGCTGTTTTTT,CASSLSSANTGELFF
TRBJ1-3,TRBV9,NA,NA,TGTGCCAGCAGCGTAGTGGAAACAGGGAACTCTGGAAACACCATATATTTT,CASSVVETGNSGNTIYF
TRBJ2-7,TRBV7-6,NA,TRBD1,TGTGCCAGCGAAATAGGACCGACAGGGGGAATCTACGAGCAGTACTTC,CASEIGPTGGIYEQYF
TRBJ1-5,TRBV7-3,once,NA,TGTGCCAGCAGCCCAACAATTAATAGTCCCCAGCATTTT,CASSPTINSPQHF
TRBJ2-7,TRBV2,NA,TRBD2,TGTGCCAGCACCCCCCGACTAGCGGGAGTACCTTACGAGCAGTACTTC,CASTPRLAGVPYEQYF
TRBJ2-3,TRBV13,NA,TRBD2,TGTGCCAGCAGCTTAGGAGCTAGCGGGGGATCTACAGATACGCAGTATTTT,CASSLGASGGSTDTQYF
TRBJ2-1,TRBV28,once,TRBD2,TGTGCCAGCAGTGTTAGCGGGAGTGGCGACAATGAGCAGTTCTTC,CASSVSGSGDNEQFF
TRBJ2-3,TRBV15,NA,TRBD2,TGTGCCACCAGCAGAGAGGCTAGCGGTAACACAGATACGCAGTATTTT,CATSREASGNTDTQYF
TRBJ2-1,TRBV30,NA,NA,TGTGCCTGGAGTGTTCGGCTTGAGCAGTTCTTC,CAWSVRLEQFF